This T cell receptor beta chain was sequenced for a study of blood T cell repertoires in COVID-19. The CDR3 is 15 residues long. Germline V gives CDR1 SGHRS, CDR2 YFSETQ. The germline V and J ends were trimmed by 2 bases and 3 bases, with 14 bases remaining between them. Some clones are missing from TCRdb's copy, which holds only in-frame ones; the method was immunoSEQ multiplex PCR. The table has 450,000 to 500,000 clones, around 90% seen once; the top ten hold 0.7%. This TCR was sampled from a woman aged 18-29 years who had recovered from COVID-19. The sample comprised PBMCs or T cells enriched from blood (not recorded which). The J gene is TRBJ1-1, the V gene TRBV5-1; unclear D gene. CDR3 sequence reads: CASSFREGGDTEAFF. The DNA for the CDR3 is TGCGCCAGCAGCTTTCGGGAGGGCGGTGACACTGAAGCTTTCTTT. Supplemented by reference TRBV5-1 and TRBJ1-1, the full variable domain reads KAGVTQTPRYLIKTRGQQVTLSCSPISGHRSVSWYQQTPGQGLQFLFEYFSETQRNKGNFPGRFSGRQFSNSRSEMNVSTLELGDSALYLCASSFREGGDTEAFFGQGTRLTVV.